These 26 T cell receptor beta chains were sequenced from one sample in a study of metastatic and nonmetastatic thyroid tumors (dated by TCRdb to the early 2020s). Preparation of the library involved PCR. Sequencing relied on an Illumina HiSeq 4000. TCRdb's own reprocessing of the public reads used fastp at Q25 and MiXCR and kept productive beta chains. This sample gives under 55,000 clones in total; about 15% of them show up just once. The top ten hold 2.5% to 3% of the sample. None of the patients had been given any treatment before thyroid surgery. Sequenced input: blood. The receptors derive from a female donor with papillary thyroid cancer or a benign thyroid nodule (not recorded which). Some clones in this sample may be carry-over from other donors' samples.

This clone has just a few counts. At one end, the junction sequence differs from germline, possibly due to a read error. The rearrangement links TRBV19 to TRBJ2-7, with D uncertain. This CDR3 has 13 residues. The germline V gene encodes CDR1 LNHDA and CDR2 SQIVND (reference sequence). Here the CDR3 DNA reads TGTTCCAGTAGTAACCAGAGGTCTTACGAGCAGTACTTC. Translating it yields CSSSNQRSYEQYF.

As to this clone: Given a much more abundant clone one base away, this may be a read error. V gene TRBV5-4 combines with J gene TRBJ2-1, with TRBD2 identical over 12 bases. The V segment lost 3 bases and the J segment 6 bases; nucleotides outside the gene matches: 7. Germline CDR1 is SGHNT and CDR2 is YYREEE (reference sequence). The CDR3 consists of 16 residues. The CDR3 DNA follows: TGTGCCAGCAGCTGTGGGGGGACTAGCGGGTTCAATGAGCAGTTCTTC. Translation gives CASSCGGTSGFNEQFF.

This clone came up a few times. The junction departs from the called germline gene at one end, perhaps through a read error. This chain connects TRBV25-1 to TRBJ2-3; possibly TRBD2 for D (6 bases). This CDR3 has 17 residues. Germline V gene lookup returns CDR1 MGHDK and CDR2 SYGVNS. The CDR3 spells CAISGLAGYVGTDTQYF. The CDR3 DNA reads TGTGCCATCAGTGGGCTGGCGGGATATGTTGGCACAGATACGCAGTATTTT. Combining the CDR3 with reference TRBV25-1 and TRBJ2-3 gives the whole variable domain EADIYQTPRYLVIGTGKKITLECSQTMGHDKMYWYQQDPGMELHLIHYSYGVNSTEKGDLSSESTVSRIRTEHFPLTLESARPSHTSQYLCAISGLAGYVGTDTQYFGPGTRLTVL.

This clone was recorded many times. This chain uses TRBV19 with TRBJ1-3; TRBD1 is a possible D gene (5 bases). This CDR3 is built from 14 residues. Germline CDR1 reads LNHDA; CDR2 reads SQIVND (reference sequence). The ends were cut back, 3 bases at V and 2 bases at J, with 8 bases in the middle. The CDR3: CASSILGAGNTIYF. CDR3 DNA sequence: TGTGCCAGTAGTATCTTGGGGGCTGGAAACACCATATATTTT.

This clone was seen repeatedly, ten times or more. The chain joins TRBV20-1 to TRBJ1-5; no firm D call. This CDR3 is built from 13 residues. The germline gives CDR1 DFQATT, CDR2 SNEGSKA (reference sequence). The V gene lost 4 bases and the J gene lost 1 base, with 8 bases spanning the gap. In DNA form, the CDR3 reads TGCAGTGCTATCGACGGAAGCAATCAGCCCCAGCATTTT. Its protein is CSAIDGSNQPQHF.

The chain has TRBV6-1 and TRBJ2-7, with 9 bases matching TRBD2. The germline V gene encodes CDR1 MNHNS and CDR2 SASEGT. Trimming took 1 base from V and 3 from J; bases not matched to a gene: 10. This CDR3 is 17 amino acids long. This chain's CDR3 is CASSEEVCSGGYYEQYF. Written as DNA, the CDR3 is TGTGCCAGCAGTGAAGAGGTCTGTAGCGGGGGCTACTACGAGCAGTACTTC.

This clone came up a few times. V gene TRBV12-3 or TRBV12-4 combines with J gene TRBJ2-5; a weak D match, TRBD2 (6 bases). Deletions cut 6 bases from V and 4 bases from J, with 21 bases between. The CDR3 covers 16 residues. CDR3 nucleotides: TGTGCCAGCAGCCCCCTAGTGTTGGAGGGGCTAGAGACCCAGTACTTC. It codes for CASSPLVLEGLETQYF.

This clone was detected many times. The chain uses TRBV28 and TRBJ1-1; D is uncertain. Germline V gene sequence: CDR1 MDHEN, CDR2 SYDVKM. Trimming took 4 bases from V and 4 from J, leaving 16 bases between them. CDR3 length equals 15 residues. The DNA of the CDR3 is TGTGCCAGCAGTTCCGTCCGACTTTCGCCCACTGAAGCTTTCTTT. It specifies CASSSVRLSPTEAFF.

In its sample, this clone was seen many times. V usage is TRBV7-6 and J usage is TRBJ2-1, with a possible D match to TRBD2 (5 bases). Trimming stripped 1 base from V and 5 bases from J, with 18 bases between. The CDR3 has 17 residues. Germline V lookup: CDR1 SGHVS, CDR2 FNYEAQ. The CDR3 DNA reads TGTGCCAGCAGCTTAGTAGTTAGGGAGTCCGGGGACAATGAGCAGTTCTTC. Its protein is CASSLVVRESGDNEQFF.

This clone was detected only once. The chain uses TRBV20-1 and TRBJ2-5, with D perhaps matching TRBD2 (6 bases). Germline V gene data show CDR1 as DFQATT and CDR2 as SNEGSKA (reference sequence). The CDR3 loop spans 15 amino acids. V lost 3 bases to trimming and J lost 7 bases, with 21 bases between them. The CDR3 bases are TGCAGTGCTAGGGTGGGGGGAGTGCCGTATGGGACCCAGTACTTC. Residues: CSARVGGVPYGTQYF.

This clone appeared many times. The rearrangement joins TRBV28 to TRBJ2-7; the match to TRBD1 covers 7 bases. Looked up from germline, CDR1 is MDHEN and CDR2 is SYDVKM. This CDR3 contains 14 residues. V shed 5 bases and J 3 bases; nucleotides not matched to a gene: 7. CDR3 region: CASSLTGSNYEQYF. For the CDR3, the DNA is TGTGCCAGCAGTCTGACAGGGAGTAACTACGAGCAGTACTTC.

A remark on this clone: One end of the junction is discordant with germline, which a read error may explain. This chain joins TRBV3-1 and TRBJ1-2, with D possibly matching TRBD1 (5 bases). Per germline, CDR1 LGHDT and CDR2 YNNKEL (reference sequence). This CDR3 spans 15 amino acids. In nucleotides, the CDR3 is TGTGCCAGCAGCCGGTCTGACAGTCCTAACTATTGCTACACCTTC. Protein product: CASSRSDSPNYCYTF.

The V gene is TRBV27, the J gene TRBJ2-1; a weak D match, TRBD2 (5 bases). V lost 7 bases to trimming and J lost 8 bases, with 18 bases between them. The CDR3 has 14 residues. Germline V gene data show CDR1 as MNHEY and CDR2 as SMNVEV (reference sequence). The CDR3 DNA follows: TGTGCCAGCAACCCAGGCCGGGGAACCCATGAGCAGTTCTTC. It encodes CASNPGRGTHEQFF.

This clone was seen ten or more times. Other DNA sequences in this specimen translate into the identical CDR3. The chain combines TRBV19 with TRBJ2-1, with 8 bases fitting TRBD2. The CDR3 runs 15 residues. Germline lookup yields CDR1 LNHDA and CDR2 SQIVND (reference sequence). Trimming removed 3 bases from V and 8 bases from J; junction bases left unmatched: 9. The CDR3 protein is CASSMRGALGDEQFF. CDR3 bases: TGTGCCAGTAGTATGCGGGGGGCACTGGGCGATGAGCAGTTCTTC.

A few counts support this clone. The rearrangement uses TRBV6-1 and TRBJ2-7; D remains unclear. V shed 3 bases and J shed 0 bases, with 6 bases lying between them. Per germline, CDR1 MNHNS and CDR2 SASEGT. This CDR3 comprises 13 residues. DNA of the CDR3: TGTGCCAGCAGTGAGAGTAGCTCCTACGAGCAGTACTTC. Translated: CASSESSSYEQYF.

This clone was seen repeatedly, ten times or more. V gene TRBV6-1 combines with J gene TRBJ2-1, with a possible D match to TRBD2 (5 bases). CDR3 size: 15 residues. V was shortened by 6 bases and J by 0 bases, with 12 bases between the two germline ends. In germline, CDR1 is MNHNS, CDR2 SASEGT. CDR3 sequence (DNA): TGTGCCAGCAGCATGATAGCGAACTCCTACAATGAGCAGTTCTTC. Its protein is CASSMIANSYNEQFF.

This clone was seen only a few times. V and J are TRBV6-4 and TRBJ2-2, with D possibly matching TRBD1 (5 bases). The ends were cut back, 7 bases at V and 4 bases at J, with 16 bases in the middle. The germline gives CDR1 MRHNA, CDR2 SNTAGT. The CDR3 contains 15 residues. The CDR3 is CASIAQVATTGELFF. The CDR3, as DNA: TGTGCCAGCATTGCACAGGTGGCCACCACCGGGGAGCTGTTTTTT.

The chain uses TRBV7-2 and TRBJ2-7; D not certain. Germline V gives CDR1 SGHTA, CDR2 FQGNSA. The CDR3 has 13 amino acids. V lost 7 bases and J 8 bases, leaving 18 bases between the germline ends. The CDR3 coding sequence is TGTGCCAGCATCTTCCCCCCGGGTCCTCAGCAGTACTTC. The encoded protein is CASIFPPGPQQYF.

For this clone: The sample contains more than one DNA sequence encoding this CDR3. V and J are TRBV12-3 or TRBV12-4 and TRBJ1-1, with unresolved D. Trimming took off 5 bases at V and 10 bases at J, with 8 bases between the two ends. This CDR3 has 10 amino acids. CDR3 nucleotides: TGTGCCAGCAGTGGCGTAGGAGCTTTCTTT. This translates into CASSGVGAFF.

Ten or more counts support this clone. The rearrangement links TRBV29-1 to TRBJ2-1; TRBD2 aligns across 14 bases. The CDR3 is made up of 15 amino acids. Germline-derived CDR1 and CDR2 are SQVTM and ANQGSEA. The CDR3 DNA follows: TGCAGTCATCATGGGACTAGCGGGGGTAACAATGAGCAGTTCTTC. Translation gives CSHHGTSGGNNEQFF.

Of note for this clone: Sequence at one end of the junction differs from germline and may be a read error. The V gene is TRBV15, the J gene TRBJ2-3; no firm D call. The CDR3 is 13 residues long. CDR1 LNHNV and CDR2 YYDKDF come from the germline V gene (reference sequence). In DNA form, the CDR3 reads TGTGCCACCAGCGCAAACATGGCTGATATGCAGTATTTT. Translation gives CATSANMADMQYF.

As to this clone: With a much larger clone just one base away, this may be a read error. V and J are TRBV9 and TRBJ2-3; TRBD2 agrees at 9 bases. CDR1 is SGDLS and CDR2 is YYNGEE in the germline V gene. The CDR3 has 16 amino acids. Trimming at V came to 0 bases and at J to 5 bases, leaving 7 bases not matched to a gene. The CDR3 protein is CASSVDLSGRVDTQYF. CDR3 bases: TGTGCCAGCAGCGTAGACCTTAGCGGGAGAGTAGATACGCAGTATTTT.

CDR3 coding DNA: TGTGCCAGCAGTTATGGACTAGCGGTAAGCGCCTACGAGCAGTACTTC. Translating it yields CASSYGLAVSAYEQYF. The chain combines TRBV11-1 with TRBJ2-7, with 10 bases fitting TRBD2. Looked up from germline, CDR1 is SGHAT and CDR2 is FQDESV (reference sequence). V lost 6 bases to trimming and J lost 2 bases; unmatched junction nucleotides: 10. CDR3 length: 16 amino acids.

The genes are TRBV30 and TRBJ1-1; perhaps TRBD1 as D (6 bases). V gave up 0 bases and J gave up 6 bases, with 17 bases separating them. CDR1 GTSNPN and CDR2 SVGIG come from the germline V gene (reference sequence). The CDR3 loop spans 15 amino acids. The CDR3 coding sequence is TGTGCCTGGAGTGTATGGGGGGCGGGGATGGCTGAAGCTTTCTTT. Protein sequence: CAWSVWGAGMAEAFF. The full variable domain, rest sourced from reference TRBV30 and TRBJ1-1, is SQTIHQWPATLVQPVGSPLSLECTVEGTSNPNLYWYRQAAGRGLQLLFYSVGIGQISSEVPQNLSASRPQDRQFILSSKKLLLSDSGFYLCAWSVWGAGMAEAFFGQGTRLTVV.

This clone showed up many times. V gene TRBV28 combines with J gene TRBJ2-3; D unresolved. Trimming removed 3 bases at V and 1 base at J, with 8 bases between. CDR3 length: 14 residues. Germline CDR1 is MDHEN and CDR2 is SYDVKM. CDR3 bases: TGTGCCAGCAGTTTGGGCCTGCGCACAGATACGCAGTATTTT. It codes for CASSLGLRTDTQYF. The whole variable domain, filled in from reference TRBV28 and TRBJ2-3, reads DVKVTQSSRYLVKRTGEKVFLECVQDMDHENMFWYRQDPGLGLRLIYFSYDVKMKEKGDIPEGYSVSREKKERFSLILESASTNQTSMYLCASSLGLRTDTQYFGPGTRLTVL.

This clone was seen at least ten times. This rearrangement joins TRBV6-5 to TRBJ2-4; D is unclear. The CDR3 runs to 14 residues. Trimming cost V 2 bases and J 1 base, with 6 bases left between them. Germline-derived CDR1 and CDR2 are MNHEY and SVGAGI. Written as DNA, the CDR3 is TGTGCCAGCAGTTACCCAGCCGCCAAAAACATTCAGTACTTC. Its translation is CASSYPAAKNIQYF.